This TCR beta chain was recovered during a study of cytomegalovirus exposure and HLA in healthy donors. V was pared by 6 bases and J by 6 bases, with 4 bases of the junction left unmatched. The V gene's germline CDR1 is SNHLY and CDR2 FYNNEI. The CDR3 is 13 residues long. PCR employed 60 Vbeta and 13 Jbeta primers. Sequencing used immunoSEQ multiplex PCR; TCRdb keeps in-frame clones, though not all of them. The sample consists of fewer than 200,000 clones, 68% of them appearing once. The sample holds a few counts of this clone. This sequence originates from a woman between 40 and 50 years old in good health and CMV-seropositive. The sample comprised PBMCs. This chain connects TRBV2 to TRBJ2-2, with 7 bases that match TRBD1. DNA of the CDR3: TGTGCCAGCAGCGGGGACAGTCCCGGGGAGCTGTTTTTT. As protein: CASSGDSPGELFF.